Listed below are T cell receptor beta chains from one sample, sequenced in a study of blood T cell repertoires in COVID-19. Sequencing used immunoSEQ multiplex PCR; TCRdb keeps in-frame clones, though not all of them. This table has 120,000 to 150,000 clones, roughly 80% appearing once. Sequenced input: peripheral blood. The receptors come from a woman aged 80 or older in a cohort sampled during active or convalescent COVID-19. Both conserved end residues are part of each CDR3. Each record gives: D gene, V gene, J gene, CDR3 protein, CDR3 DNA. D genes are given only for firm matches.

D: TRBD2; V: TRBV6-6; J: TRBJ2-2; CDR3: CASRYSGRNTGELFF; DNA: TGTGCCAGCAGATATAGCGGGAGGAACACCGGGGAGCTGTTTTTT
D: TRBD2; V: TRBV28; J: TRBJ2-1; CDR3: CASTSGGPSYNEQFF; DNA: TGTGCCAGCACCAGCGGGGGGCCCTCTTACAATGAGCAGTTCTTC
D: TRBD2; V: TRBV15; J: TRBJ2-1; CDR3: CATSSRLAGHYNEQFF; DNA: TGTGCCACCAGCAGTAGACTAGCGGGGCACTACAATGAGCAGTTCTTC
D: TRBD2; V: TRBV7-8; J: TRBJ2-1; CDR3: CATDMLAGGRGYEQFF; DNA: TGTGCCACCGATATGCTAGCGGGGGGGAGGGGCTATGAGCAGTTCTTC
D: .; V: TRBV5-1; J: TRBJ1-1; CDR3: CASSFRGDMNTEAFF; DNA: TGCGCCAGCAGCTTTAGAGGGGACATGAACACTGAAGCTTTCTTT
D: .; V: TRBV28; J: TRBJ2-5; CDR3: CASRQGSIKTQYF; DNA: TGTGCCAGCAGGCAGGGCTCCATAAAGACCCAGTACTTC
D: .; V: TRBV18; J: TRBJ1-1; CDR3: CASYGRGGRFNTEAFF; DNA: TGTGCCAGTTACGGAAGGGGCGGTCGATTTAACACTGAAGCTTTCTTT
D: TRBD1; V: TRBV12-3/TRBV12-4; J: TRBJ1-1; CDR3: CASSPATGVEAFF; DNA: TGTGCCAGCAGTCCAGCGACAGGGGTTGAAGCTTTCTTT
D: .; V: TRBV5-1; J: TRBJ2-6; CDR3: CASSLAMSGSFISGANVLTF; DNA: TGCGCCAGCAGCTTGGCCATGTCAGGGTCCTTTATCTCTGGGGCCAACGTCCTGACTTTC
D: TRBD1; V: TRBV5-4; J: TRBJ2-5; CDR3: CASSYQQGIQETQYF; DNA: TGTGCCAGCAGCTACCAACAGGGGATACAAGAGACCCAGTACTTC
D: .; V: TRBV28; J: TRBJ1-2; CDR3: CASSLLTGGYTF; DNA: TGTGCCAGCAGTTTATTAACGGGGGGCTACACCTTC
D: .; V: TRBV29-1; J: TRBJ1-1; CDR3: CSVRGGAGTEAFF; DNA: TGCAGCGTTCGCGGGGGCGCAGGGACTGAAGCTTTCTTT
D: .; V: TRBV29-1; J: TRBJ2-1; CDR3: CSVVPDSFGEQFF; DNA: TGCAGCGTTGTCCCGGACAGTTTCGGGGAGCAGTTCTTC
D: .; V: TRBV5-4; J: TRBJ2-5; CDR3: CASSLWGRKETQYF; DNA: TGTGCCAGCAGCTTGTGGGGGAGGAAGGAGACCCAGTACTTC